The 32 T cell receptor beta chains reported below all come from one sample, sequenced in a study of shared clonotypes between healthy human individuals. The table came from immunoSEQ multiplex PCR; TCRdb's copy has only in-frame clones and leaves some out. The sample has some 490,000 clones; roughly 80% are singletons. The material sequenced was PBMCs. The receptors shown here come from a woman aged 40 to 50 in good health. Some clones in this sample may be carry-over from other donors' samples.

The chain links TRBV30 to TRBJ2-1; D is unresolved. The CDR3 has 13 amino acids. V was shortened by 0 bases and J by 6 bases, with 9 bases between the two germline ends. Per the germline V gene, CDR1 is GTSNPN and CDR2 is SVGIG (reference sequence). The CDR3 protein is CAWSVHAVNEQFF. In DNA form, the CDR3 reads TGTGCCTGGAGTGTACATGCGGTCAATGAGCAGTTCTTC.

The CDR3: CASSVGHEQFF. Written as DNA, the CDR3 is TGTGCCAGTAGTGTCGGACATGAGCAGTTCTTC. The gene calls are TRBV19 and TRBJ2-1; D ambiguous. Trimming took 5 bases from V and 8 from J, leaving 7 bases between them. The CDR3 sequence is 11 residues long. Germline values: CDR1 LNHDA, CDR2 SQIVND (reference sequence).

The CDR3 DNA follows: TGTGCCTGGAGCTACGGAGGGGGGGGGTTACAGCCCCAGCATTTT. Translation gives CAWSYGGGGLQPQHF. The chain combines TRBV30 with TRBJ1-5; a weak D match, TRBD1 (6 bases). Trimming took 3 bases from V and 7 from J, leaving 19 bases between them. Germline CDR1 and CDR2: GTSNPN and SVGIG (reference sequence). The CDR3 totals 15 residues.

This chain links TRBV29-1 with TRBJ2-1, with 8 bases fitting TRBD1. The J segment lost 5 bases and the V segment lost 5 bases, leaving 11 bases of the junction unmatched. Germline V gives CDR1 SQVTM, CDR2 ANQGSEA. This CDR3 contains 15 residues. The CDR3 spells CSVFSTGGLDNEQFF. The CDR3 nucleotides are TGCAGCGTTTTCTCTACAGGGGGGCTAGACAATGAGCAGTTCTTC.

This chain connects TRBV7-8 to TRBJ2-2; no clear D. The CDR3 is 15 residues long. From germline, CDR1 is SGHVS and CDR2 FQNEAQ. Trimming cost V 1 base and J 6 bases, with 12 bases left between them. CDR3 in DNA: TGTGCCAGCAGCTTAGTCCGTGTCGGGTCCGGGGAGCTGTTTTTT. Its protein product is CASSLVRVGSGELFF. Full variable domain (rest looked up from reference TRBV7-8 and TRBJ2-2): GAGVSQSPRYKVAKRGQDVALRCDPISGHVSLFWYQQALGQGPEFLTYFQNEAQLDKSGLPSDRFFAERPEGSVSTLKIQRTQQEDSAVYLCASSLVRVGSGELFFGEGSRLTVL.

The V and J genes are TRBV2 and TRBJ2-5; 16 positions agree with TRBD2. With V trimmed by 5 bases and J by 4 bases, 4 bases remained unmatched. Germline CDR1 is SNHLY and CDR2 is FYNNEI. The CDR3 consists of 16 residues. The CDR3 nucleotides read TGTGCCAGCAGTAAGGGGACTAGCGGGAGGGGAGAGACCCAGTACTTC. It specifies CASSKGTSGRGETQYF.

The rearrangement joins TRBV7-9 to TRBJ2-2; D possibly corresponds to TRBD2 (6 bases). The CDR3 totals 16 residues. Trimming took off 2 bases at V and 2 bases at J, with 12 bases between the two ends. Germline loops: CDR1 SEHNR, CDR2 FQNEAQ (reference sequence). DNA of the CDR3: TGTGCCAGCAGCTTACTAGCGATAACAAACACCGGGGAGCTGTTTTTT. Protein product: CASSLLAITNTGELFF.

The chain couples TRBV6-1 to TRBJ1-1, with no clear D. CDR1 is MNHNS, CDR2 SASEGT, per germline. CDR3 length equals 12 residues. Trimming took 8 bases from V and 10 from J, leaving 17 bases between them. The CDR3 DNA follows: TGTGCCAGCCGCGAGGGTTATCGGCCAGCTTTCTTT. It codes for CASREGYRPAFF.

This clone has just one count. The chain uses TRBV11-2 and TRBJ1-4; 9 nucleotides line up with TRBD1. From germline, CDR1 is SGHAT and CDR2 FQNNGV. V was clipped by 1 base and J by 7 bases; unmatched bases: 7. The CDR3 is 16 amino acids. CDR3 DNA sequence: TGTGCCAGCAGCTTAGGAAACAGGGGGCGAGGTGAAAAACTGTTTTTT. Its protein is CASSLGNRGRGEKLFF.

This clone was counted once. The CDR3 loop reads CASSFSGSRRPDTQYF. In DNA form, the CDR3 reads TGTGCCAGCAGTTTTTCCGGGAGCCGGCGCCCAGATACGCAGTATTTT. The chain employs TRBV6-5 and TRBJ2-3; D is possibly TRBD2 (6 bases). CDR1 and CDR2 (germline): MNHEY, SVGAGI. The CDR3 loop spans 16 amino acids. Trimming pared 4 bases from V and 4 bases from J, leaving 18 bases between.

The CDR3 nucleotides are TGCGCCAGCAGCCAAGCGCCAGGGACAGGGAAATCATATGAGCAGTTCTTC. Its translation: CASSQAPGTGKSYEQFF. V and J are TRBV4-1 and TRBJ2-1, with TRBD1 matching 9 bases. V trimming: 1 base; J trimming: 8 bases; junction bases outside the gene matches: 12. The CDR3 covers 17 residues. Per germline, CDR1 MGHRA and CDR2 YSYEKL.

This clone appeared once. This likely reflects a read error, since a far larger clone is one base away. The identical CDR3 is also encoded by other nucleotide sequences in the sample. The chain combines TRBV11-1 with TRBJ1-1; D is possibly TRBD1 (6 bases). The CDR3 loop spans 14 amino acids. Germline V gives CDR1 SGHAT, CDR2 FQDESV (reference sequence). Here the CDR3 DNA reads TGTGCCAGCAGCGCAGACAGGACGAACACTGAAGCCTTCTTT. It translates to CASSADRTNTEAFF.

The rearrangement joins TRBV5-6 to TRBJ1-2; 9 nucleotides line up with TRBD1. Germline-derived CDR1 and CDR2 are SGHDT and YYEEEE. J lost 10 bases, V lost 4 bases, and 8 bases had no gene match. The CDR3 runs 13 residues. CDR3 sequence reads: CASSRDRARDYTF. Here the CDR3 DNA reads TGTGCCAGCAGCCGGGACAGGGCCAGAGACTACACCTTC.

The V call is TRBV5-4, the J call TRBJ2-2, with TRBD1 as a possible D gene (5 bases). Germline CDR1 reads SGHNT; CDR2 reads YYREEE (reference sequence). Trimming removed 4 bases at V and 4 bases at J, with 11 bases between. The CDR3 consists of 14 residues. This CDR3 reads CASSIDSSTGELFF. In DNA, the CDR3 is TGTGCCAGCAGCATCGACAGTAGCACCGGGGAGCTGTTTTTT.

The CDR3 spells CAIRDYYNEQFF. CDR3 DNA sequence: TGTGCCATCAGGGACTACTACAATGAGCAGTTCTTC. The chain carries TRBV10-3 and TRBJ2-1, with D possibly TRBD2 on 6 matching bases. Trimming took 6 bases from V and 3 from J, leaving 6 bases between them. Germline assignment: CDR1 ENHRY and CDR2 SYGVKD. The CDR3 length is 12 residues.

The chain uses TRBV29-1 and TRBJ2-7; 8 nucleotides align to TRBD2. Germline values: CDR1 SQVTM, CDR2 ANQGSEA. J gave up 0 bases and V 6 bases, and 4 bases lay outside the gene matches. The CDR3 contains 13 residues. CDR3 nucleotides: TGCAGCGTCACCGGGACTAGCTCCTACGAGCAGTACTTC. Amino acids: CSVTGTSSYEQYF.

The J gene is TRBJ2-5, the V gene TRBV19; D tentatively fits TRBD1 or TRBD2 (7 bases each). V was trimmed by 4 bases and J by 4 bases, leaving 19 bases between them. Germline V gene data show CDR1 as LNHDA and CDR2 as SQIVND (reference sequence). The CDR3 spans 16 residues. Here the CDR3 reads CASSSPRTGEGETQYF. Here the CDR3 DNA reads TGTGCCAGTAGTAGCCCCCGCACAGGGGAGGGAGAGACCCAGTACTTC.

V and J are TRBV2 and TRBJ1-5; D unresolved. This CDR3 is built from 15 residues. V gave up 7 bases and J gave up 0 bases, with 13 bases separating them. The germline V gene encodes CDR1 SNHLY and CDR2 FYNNEI. CDR3 DNA: TGTGCCAGCAATTCAGGACTTTATAGCAATCAGCCCCAGCATTTT. As protein: CASNSGLYSNQPQHF.

The chain has TRBV5-1 and TRBJ2-7; 10 nucleotides align to TRBD1. There are 15 residues in the CDR3. Trimming removed 4 bases from V and 2 bases from J; junction bases left unmatched: 6. CDR1 is SGHRS and CDR2 is YFSETQ in the germline V gene. DNA of the CDR3: TGCGCCAGCAGCGAGGCCGGGACAGGGGCCTACGAGCAGTACTTC. Its protein product is CASSEAGTGAYEQYF.

Concerning this clone: Because it lacks the conserved phenylalanine or tryptophan at the end, this CDR3 is likely a read error. The chain is built from TRBV4-2 and TRBJ2-7, with D possibly being TRBD2 (7 bases). The V end lost 1 base, the J end lost 8 bases, and 18 bases lay between the germline ends. This CDR3 is 15 amino acids long. Germline loops: CDR1 LGHNA, CDR2 YNFKEQ. The CDR3: CASSQGEGEYAKQYL. The CDR3 nucleotides read TGTGCCAGCAGCCAAGGGGAGGGGGAATACGCCAAGCAGTACTTA.

The chain recombines TRBV2 with TRBJ2-1; 9 nucleotides agree with TRBD1. The CDR3 is 15 amino acids. The germline CDR1 and CDR2 sequences are SNHLY and FYNNEI. The V segment lost 0 bases and the J segment 4 bases; nucleotides outside the gene matches: 1. CDR3 nucleotides: TGTGCCAGCAGTGAAGCGACAGGGGGATACAATGAGCAGTTCTTC. Amino acid sequence: CASSEATGGYNEQFF.

With respect to this clone: The likely explanation is a read error, given a far larger clone one base away. Other DNA sequences of this sample code for an identical CDR3. This sequence joins TRBV30 and TRBJ1-5; the D gene is possibly TRBD1 (5 bases). Germline V gives CDR1 GTSNPN, CDR2 SVGIG (reference sequence). The CDR3 is 13 amino acids. The CDR3 DNA reads as TGTGCCTGGGGTGTAGGGGGCAATCAGCCCCAGCATTTT. Amino acids: CAWGVGGNQPQHF.

The gene calls are TRBV5-5 and TRBJ1-1, with D maybe TRBD1 (5 bases). This CDR3 region has 14 residues. Germline V lookup: CDR1 SGHKS, CDR2 YYEKEE (reference sequence). V lost 0 bases to trimming and J lost 1 base, with 7 bases between them. CDR3 nucleotides: TGTGCCAGCAGCTTGGGACAGACGAACACTGAAGCTTTCTTT. It is translated as CASSLGQTNTEAFF.

Only one count was recorded for this clone. This likely reflects a read error, since a far larger clone is one base away. This chain uses TRBV28 with TRBJ1-5, with 7 bases fitting TRBD1. With 5 bases clipped from V and 0 bases from J, the junction kept 7 bases outside the gene matches. CDR1 MDHEN and CDR2 SYDVKM come from the germline V gene. This CDR3 is built from 16 residues. CDR3 protein: CASSQQGIYSNQPQHF. The CDR3 DNA reads TGTGCCAGCAGTCAACAGGGGATATATAGCAATCAGCCCCAGCATTTT.

This clone was found a few times. The genes are TRBV18 and TRBJ1-4, with TRBD1 as a possible D gene (5 bases). V lost 6 bases to trimming and J lost 7 bases, with 18 bases between them. The CDR3 is 15 residues long. The germline CDR1 and CDR2 sequences are KGHSH and LQKENI. CDR3 nucleotide sequence: TGTGCCAGCTCCCACCTTAACAGGTCCGTTGAAAAACTGTTTTTT. Its translation is CASSHLNRSVEKLFF.

CDR3 sequence (DNA): TGTGCCAGTACCTTATCCGCCAGGGTAAACTATGGCTACACCTTC. Residues: CASTLSARVNYGYTF. The chain is built from TRBV19 and TRBJ1-2; tentative D call: TRBD1 (5 bases). CDR1 is LNHDA, CDR2 SQIVND, per germline (reference sequence). This CDR3 spans 15 amino acids. V was shortened by 7 bases and J by 2 bases, with 17 bases between the two germline ends.

Many counts were recorded for this clone. The same CDR3 can be traced to other DNA sequences in this sample. This chain uses TRBV10-3 with TRBJ1-2, with TRBD1 matching over 9 bases. J was trimmed by 4 bases and V by 4 bases; bases with no gene match: 7. This CDR3 has 15 residues. The germline CDR1 and CDR2 sequences are ENHRY and SYGVKD. In DNA, the CDR3 is TGTGCCATCAGTGGCGGACAGGGGATTGGCTATGGCTACACCTTC. Translating gives CAISGGQGIGYGYTF.

The V call is TRBV19, the J call TRBJ1-5; D not certain. Trimming took off 7 bases at V and 2 bases at J, with 12 bases between the two ends. The CDR3 length is 14 residues. Germline-derived CDR1 and CDR2 are LNHDA and SQIVND (reference sequence). CDR3 protein: CASTWGQGNQPQHF. The CDR3 DNA is TGTGCCAGTACCTGGGGTCAGGGCAATCAGCCCCAGCATTTT.

The chain combines TRBV30 with TRBJ1-3; D unresolved. The CDR3 has 14 residues. Trimming removed 3 bases from V and 0 bases from J, with 9 bases in between. From germline, CDR1 is GTSNPN and CDR2 SVGIG (reference sequence). This chain's CDR3 is CAWSRTTSGNTIYF. For the CDR3, the DNA is TGTGCCTGGAGCCGAACAACCTCTGGAAACACCATATATTTT. The variable domain in full, completed from reference TRBV30 and TRBJ1-3, reads SQTIHQWPATLVQPVGSPLSLECTVEGTSNPNLYWYRQAAGRGLQLLFYSVGIGQISSEVPQNLSASRPQDRQFILSSKKLLLSDSGFYLCAWSRTTSGNTIYFGEGSWLTVV.

J is TRBJ1-4 and V is TRBV11-2; 10 bases map to TRBD1. This CDR3 spans 15 amino acids. Germline V gene data show CDR1 as SGHAT and CDR2 as FQNNGV. V lost 7 bases and J lost 8; bases outside the gene matches: 10. CDR3 sequence reads: CASTLTGGQGEKLFF. CDR3 nucleotide sequence: TGTGCCAGCACCTTGACAGGGGGCCAAGGGGAAAAACTGTTTTTT.

This clone was seen only a few times. The V and J genes are TRBV6-5 and TRBJ1-4; a weak D match, TRBD1 (5 bases). V was clipped by 6 bases and J by 0 bases, with 11 bases between them. The CDR3 is 15 amino acids. The germline CDR1 and CDR2 sequences are MNHEY and SVGAGI. CDR3 sequence reads: CASRTRGPTNEKLFF. CDR3 DNA sequence: TGTGCCAGCAGGACCCGGGGCCCAACTAATGAAAAACTGTTTTTT.

V is TRBV6-4 and J is TRBJ2-3; a possible D gene is TRBD1 (6 bases). Per germline, CDR1 MRHNA and CDR2 SNTAGT. The V and J ends lost 5 bases and 6 bases respectively, with 15 bases between them. This CDR3 is 14 amino acids long. As DNA, the CDR3 is TGTGCCAGCAGTACAGGGAGCATCGTGGATACGCAGTATTTT. Protein: CASSTGSIVDTQYF.